This T cell receptor (beta chain) was sequenced for a study of blood T cell repertoires in COVID-19. Study as a whole: Italy, Spain and the United States were the sources of the convalescent and acute COVID-19 samples. PBMCs, B-cell-depleted T cells, or T cells provided the cDNA or gDNA that made up the material.

A single count supports this clone. There are 15 residues in the CDR3. Germline CDR1 reads MDHEN; CDR2 reads SYDVKM. Trimming pared 3 bases from V and 2 bases from J, leaving 13 bases between. Original processing notes: Amplification from reference gene primers served as the basis for estimated nucleated cell counts. Assay: immunoSEQ multiplex PCR; the TCRdb copy retains only in-frame clones and omits some. V and J calls and clone size come straight from that table; D and trimming were deduced from the DNA. The sample has 200,000 to 250,000 clones; 85% to 90% are singletons. The clonotype comes from a man younger than 40 with COVID-19, enrolled during active disease. The sequenced sample was peripheral blood. The chain carries TRBV28 and TRBJ1-2, with D unresolved. For the CDR3, the DNA is TGTGCCAGCAGTTTCCAGCCGACGGGGAACTATGGCTACACCTTC. Protein: CASSFQPTGNYGYTF.